These T cell receptor beta chains were read from a single sample in a study of beta chain features in type 1 diabetes. Clones were sequenced by immunoSEQ multiplex PCR, and TCRdb holds only the in-frame ones, with some missing. The table shows roughly 150,000 clones, with 7.5% to 9.5% occurring only once. The sequenced material came from central memory CD4+ T cells from blood. The receptors shown here come from a woman in her late teens or twenties in good health. CDR3s include the opening cysteine and the closing phenylalanine or tryptophan. Fields, in order: D gene, clone size, J gene, V gene, CDR3 protein, CDR3 DNA. The D gene is left open where the match is weak. The size field is filled for only some rows; it gives once, few, many or a size class.

- few TRBJ2-6 TRBV30 CASGRGSGSGANVLTF TGTGCCTCCGGCCGGGGGTCTGGCTCTGGGGCCAACGTCCTGACTTTC
- - TRBJ1-4 TRBV30 CAWAGASTNEKLFF TGTGCCTGGGCAGGGGCGAGCACTAATGAAAAACTGTTTTTT
TRBD1 few TRBJ1-2 TRBV7-2 CASSFGTQGGGYTF TGTGCCAGCAGCTTCGGAACACAGGGGGGAGGCTACACCTTC
- few TRBJ1-1 TRBV2 CASRQGPLNTEAFF TGTGCCAGCAGACAGGGACCCTTGAACACTGAAGCTTTCTTT
- - TRBJ2-5 TRBV9 CASSDARGGETQYF TGTGCCAGCAGCGACGCCCGAGGAGGAGAGACCCAGTACTTC
- few TRBJ2-1 TRBV14 CASSGARRGNEQFF TGTGCCAGCAGCGGGGCACGGCGGGGAAATGAGCAGTTCTTC
- - TRBJ2-6 TRBV5-1 CASSTQGFLSGANVLTF TGCGCCAGCAGCACACAGGGTTTCCTCTCTGGGGCCAACGTCCTGACTTTC
TRBD1 - TRBJ1-1 TRBV9 CASSARQGASEAFF TGTGCCAGCAGCGCTAGACAGGGGGCCTCTGAAGCTTTCTTT
TRBD1 few TRBJ1-1 TRBV7-2 CASSPRDRPTGGFF TGTGCCAGCAGCCCCCGGGACAGGCCCACCGGGGGGTTCTTT
TRBD1 few TRBJ2-7 TRBV9 CASSTGTGTYEQYF TGTGCCAGCAGCACGGGGACAGGGACCTACGAGCAGTACTTC
TRBD1 - TRBJ1-5 TRBV18 CASSPPGTDRNQPQHF TGTGCCAGCTCACCACCAGGGACAGACCGCAATCAGCCCCAGCATTTT
- few TRBJ2-3 TRBV7-2 CASSPLGGAQDTQYF TGTGCCAGCAGCCCCCTGGGGGGAGCCCAGGATACGCAGTATTTT
TRBD1 - TRBJ2-3 TRBV4-1 CASRGTGGVFDTQYF TGCGCCAGCAGAGGGACAGGGGGCGTCTTTGATACGCAGTATTTT
TRBD2 few TRBJ2-3 TRBV5-6 CASSPGLAWGTDTQYF TGTGCCAGCAGCCCGGGACTAGCGTGGGGCACAGATACGCAGTATTTT
TRBD1 - TRBJ2-3 TRBV5-1 CASSWRQGNSPDTQYF TGCGCCAGCAGCTGGAGACAGGGGAATAGCCCAGATACGCAGTATTTT
TRBD1 few TRBJ1-1 TRBV29-1 CSARPPDRYTEAFF TGCAGCGCCAGACCCCCGGACAGGTACACTGAAGCTTTCTTT
TRBD2 few TRBJ2-1 TRBV11-2 CASSRLAGYNEQFF TGTGCCAGCAGCAGACTAGCGGGGTACAATGAGCAGTTCTTC
- many TRBJ1-2 TRBV9 CASSSGGRGAFYGYTF TGTGCCAGCAGCTCCGGGGGGAGGGGGGCCTTCTATGGCTACACCTTC
TRBD2 - TRBJ2-7 TRBV2 CASSETSGSRYEQYF TGTGCCAGCAGTGAGACTAGCGGGAGTAGGTACGAGCAGTACTTC
- few TRBJ2-7 TRBV7-8 CASSLGSDEQYF TGTGCCAGCAGCTTAGGGAGCGACGAGCAGTACTTC
TRBD1 - TRBJ2-7 TRBV5-6 CASSTSTGTVLYEQYF TGTGCCAGCAGCACCTCAACCGGGACAGTACTTTACGAGCAGTACTTC
- once TRBJ2-1 TRBV6-6 CASVKRGNEQFF TGTGCCAGCGTAAAAAGAGGGAATGAGCAGTTCTTC
TRBD1 few TRBJ2-1 TRBV5-1 CASSLGDRENYNEQFF TGCGCCAGCAGCTTGGGGGACAGGGAAAACTACAATGAGCAGTTCTTC
- few TRBJ1-1 TRBV6-6 CASSYGGNTEAFF TGTGCCAGCAGTTACGGAGGGAACACTGAAGCTTTCTTT
- few TRBJ1-1 TRBV11-2 CASSRPGLGQWRNTEAFF TGTGCCAGCTCCAGGCCGGGGTTGGGTCAGTGGAGAAACACTGAAGCTTTCTTT
TRBD2 few TRBJ2-1 TRBV14 CASSPTSGGAREQFF TGTGCCAGCAGCCCCACTAGCGGGGGGGCCCGAGAGCAGTTCTTC
- - TRBJ2-2 TRBV7-2 CASSRSRGTGELFF TGTGCCAGCAGCCGATCTCGCGGGACCGGGGAGCTGTTTTTT
- few TRBJ2-3 TRBV10-3 CAISPSTDTQYF TGTGCCATCAGTCCTTCCACAGATACGCAGTATTTT
- few TRBJ1-5 TRBV18 CASSPDSYSNQPQHF TGTGCCAGCTCACCCGACAGTTATAGCAATCAGCCCCAGCATTTT
TRBD1 - TRBJ1-2 TRBV30 CAWRQMDRDYGYTF TGTGCCTGGAGACAAATGGACAGGGACTATGGCTACACCTTC
- few TRBJ2-7 TRBV7-9 CASSTGAGLSGYEQYF TGTGCCAGCAGCACTGGGGCAGGATTATCAGGATACGAGCAGTACTTC